A selection of T cell receptor beta chains follows, all from one sample in a study of T-cell reconstitution after alpha-beta-depleted transplantation in children. MiXCR, run by TCRdb on the PCR reads, gives a single entry per CDR3 protein. The sample includes over 150,000 distinct CDR3 sequences, roughly 6.3% of them seen just once. The specimen was PBMCs, collected before TCRalphabeta/CD19-depleted stem cell transplant. Receptors were obtained from a girl under two years old with combined immunodeficiency, due to receive a stem cell transplant. CDR3s include the opening cysteine and the closing phenylalanine or tryptophan. The D gene is left open where the match is weak. Clone size is not always given. Where it is, it says once, few, many or a class for expanded clones.

>TRBJ1-1|NA|many|TRBV18
CASSPQRQDTEAFF
TGTGCCAGCTCACCACAGCGTCAGGACACTGAAGCTTTCTTT
>TRBJ1-1|NA|many|TRBV6-2/TRBV6-3
CASSQGRLNTEAFF
TGTGCCAGCAGTCAGGGACGGCTGAACACTGAAGCTTTCTTT
>TRBJ2-3|TRBD2|many|TRBV7-9
CASSYKISGGRTDTQYF
TGTGCCAGCAGCTACAAGATTAGCGGGGGGAGAACAGATACGCAGTATTTT
>TRBJ2-4|NA|many|TRBV7-9
CASSFKGGGGLTKNIQYF
TGTGCCAGCAGCTTTAAAGGAGGAGGGGGTCTAACCAAAAACATTCAGTACTTC
>TRBJ2-1|NA|many|TRBV7-8
CASSPARLVGEQFF
TGTGCCAGCAGCCCCGCTCGACTAGTAGGTGAGCAGTTCTTC
>TRBJ2-7|NA|many|TRBV29-1
CSGLGASYEQYF
TGCAGCGGGCTGGGGGCTTCCTACGAGCAGTACTTC
>TRBJ2-1|NA|NA|TRBV5-8
CASSPGSANEQFF
TGTGCCAGCAGCCCGGGGAGCGCCAATGAGCAGTTCTTC
>TRBJ2-1|TRBD1|few|TRBV4-2
CASSQPDRGQDEQFF
TGTGCCAGCAGCCAACCGGACAGGGGGCAGGATGAGCAGTTCTTC
>TRBJ2-1|NA|few|TRBV7-9
CASSPYIAAPYNEQFF
TGTGCCAGCAGCCCATACATAGCGGCCCCCTACAATGAGCAGTTCTTC
>TRBJ2-7|NA|many|TRBV6-1
CASSEDPGPLWGSYEQYF
TGTGCCAGCAGTGAAGATCCCGGCCCGTTATGGGGATCCTACGAGCAGTACTTC
>TRBJ2-3|TRBD2|many|TRBV13
CASSLVGLAETSTDTQYF
TGTGCCAGCAGCTTAGTAGGTCTAGCGGAAACTAGCACAGATACGCAGTATTTT
>TRBJ2-7|TRBD1|many|TRBV20-1
CSARDRKRGLNEQYF
TGCAGTGCTAGAGATAGGAAGAGGGGGCTCAACGAGCAGTACTTC
>TRBJ1-5|NA|NA|TRBV7-2
CASSLFATHSNQPQHF
TGTGCCAGCAGCCTCTTTGCCACCCATAGCAATCAGCCCCAGCATTTT
>TRBJ2-5|TRBD2|many|TRBV5-1
CASKLTSGQETQYF
TGCGCCAGCAAATTGACTAGCGGACAAGAGACCCAGTACTTC
>TRBJ2-5|TRBD2|many|TRBV12-3/TRBV12-4
CASSSRLAGETETQYF
TGTGCCAGCAGTTCCCGACTAGCGGGGGAGACGGAGACCCAGTACTTC
>TRBJ2-3|NA|many|TRBV7-2
CASSSRPDIERPYF
TGTGCCAGCAGCTCTCGCCCGGACATAGAGCGTCCCTATTTT
>TRBJ2-1|NA|many|TRBV29-1
CSVGTYNEQFF
TGCAGCGTTGGCACCTACAATGAGCAGTTCTTC
>TRBJ2-7|NA|few|TRBV7-9
CASSQGGDVFYEQYF
TGTGCCAGCAGCCAGGGTGGGGACGTGTTCTACGAGCAGTACTTC
>TRBJ2-5|NA|NA|TRBV29-1
CSVDPMPGTQYF
TGCAGCGTTGACCCGATGCCGGGGACCCAGTACTTC
>TRBJ1-1|NA|many|TRBV5-4
CASSLAWGTEAFF
TGTGCCAGCAGCTTGGCATGGGGCACTGAAGCTTTCTTT
>TRBJ1-4|NA|few|TRBV27
CASSVTLGATNEKLFF
TGTGCCAGCAGTGTAACCCTCGGGGCAACTAATGAAAAACTGTTTTTT
>TRBJ2-3|TRBD2|many|TRBV20-1
CSARFSGRLDTQYF
TGCAGTGCTAGATTTAGCGGGAGATTGGATACGCAGTATTTT
>TRBJ2-7|NA|many|TRBV6-5
CASSYGAGAYEQYF
TGTGCCAGCAGTTACGGGGCAGGGGCCTACGAGCAGTACTTC
>TRBJ1-1|NA|many|TRBV7-2
CASSLVGWGVAEAFF
TGTGCCAGCAGCTTAGTTGGGTGGGGAGTTGCTGAAGCTTTCTTT
>TRBJ1-2|TRBD1|many|TRBV10-3
CAISGWTGDGYGYTF
TGTGCCATCAGTGGTTGGACAGGGGACGGCTATGGCTACACCTTC
>TRBJ1-2|TRBD1|few|TRBV7-9
CASSTDRGKGGYTF
TGTGCCAGCAGCACGGACAGGGGCAAAGGTGGCTACACCTTC
>TRBJ1-2|TRBD1|NA|TRBV12-3/TRBV12-4
CASSLALGAGAGGYGYTF
TGTGCCAGCAGTTTAGCGCTCGGTGCAGGGGCAGGGGGTTATGGCTACACCTTC
>TRBJ2-7|TRBD2|many|TRBV11-3
CASSPGGLPTYEQYF
TGTGCCAGCAGCCCGGGGGGGTTACCTACCTACGAGCAGTACTTC
>TRBJ1-5|TRBD1|many|TRBV25-1
CASSGTGWDQPQHF
TGTGCCAGCAGTGGGACAGGGTGGGATCAGCCCCAGCATTTT
>TRBJ1-1|NA|many|TRBV7-9
CASLWGTEAFF
TGTGCCAGCCTCTGGGGCACTGAAGCTTTCTTT
>TRBJ2-3|TRBD2|NA|TRBV7-9
CASSSGLERTDTQYF
TGTGCCAGCAGCTCCGGACTAGAACGCACAGATACGCAGTATTTT
>TRBJ2-7|NA|many|TRBV29-1
CSSLTGTYEQYF
TGCAGTTCTCTTACAGGGACCTACGAGCAGTACTTC
>TRBJ1-1|NA|many|TRBV29-1
CLSDYPPEAFF
TGCTTATCAGACTACCCGCCTGAAGCTTTCTTT
>TRBJ1-1|NA|many|TRBV11-2
CASSLWRERDTEAFF
TGTGCCAGCAGCTTATGGAGGGAGAGGGACACTGAAGCTTTCTTT
>TRBJ2-1|TRBD2|many|TRBV20-1
CSARDRGGSSYNEQFF
TGCAGTGCTAGAGATCGGGGCGGGAGTTCCTACAATGAGCAGTTCTTC
>TRBJ2-5|TRBD2|many|TRBV12-3/TRBV12-4
CASSLLTAGASGTQYF
TGTGCCAGCAGTTTATTAACAGCGGGGGCCTCCGGGACCCAGTACTTC
>TRBJ1-1|TRBD1|many|TRBV5-5
CASSVGQGFNTEAFF
TGTGCCAGCAGCGTTGGACAGGGCTTTAACACTGAAGCTTTCTTT
>TRBJ1-6|NA|many|TRBV30
CAWSDGPEYNSPLHF
TGTGCCTGGAGCGACGGCCCCGAGTATAATTCACCCCTCCACTTT
>TRBJ2-5|TRBD2|many|TRBV12-3/TRBV12-4
CASSLELARQETQYF
TGTGCCAGCAGTTTAGAACTAGCGCGCCAAGAGACCCAGTACTTC
>TRBJ2-1|NA|many|TRBV11-2
CASSLWDGGNNEQFF
TGTGCCAGCAGCTTGTGGGACGGAGGGAACAATGAGCAGTTCTTC
>TRBJ2-3|NA|many|TRBV24-1
CATRRDFTDTQYF
TGTGCCACCAGGCGGGACTTCACAGATACGCAGTATTTT
>TRBJ2-7|TRBD1|many|TRBV29-1
CSAGTGSYEQYF
TGCAGCGCCGGGACAGGGTCCTACGAGCAGTACTTC
>TRBJ2-3|TRBD2|many|TRBV14
CASSRGGVIPDTQYF
TGTGCCAGCAGCCGGGGGGGAGTGATCCCTGATACGCAGTATTTT
>TRBJ2-7|NA|many|TRBV28
CASSDFIRERREQYF
TGTGCCAGCAGTGACTTTATCAGGGAGAGGAGGGAGCAGTACTTC
>TRBJ1-1|NA|many|TRBV29-1
CSVGGGSPTEAFF
TGCAGCGTTGGTGGTGGGAGCCCCACTGAAGCTTTCTTT
>TRBJ2-5|TRBD2|many|TRBV15
CATSAGDNQETQYF
TGTGCCACCAGCGCGGGGGATAATCAAGAGACCCAGTACTTC
>TRBJ2-3|TRBD1|many|TRBV24-1
CATSGMGNRGGTDTQYF
TGTGCCACCAGTGGAATGGGTAACAGGGGGGGCACAGATACGCAGTATTTT
>TRBJ2-1|TRBD2|NA|TRBV6-1
CASYSRTRPYNEQFF
TGTGCCAGCTATTCCCGGACTAGACCCTACAATGAGCAGTTCTTC
>TRBJ2-1|NA|many|TRBV4-2
CASSYGLGVNEQFF
TGTGCCAGCAGTTACGGGTTGGGGGTCAATGAGCAGTTCTTC
>TRBJ2-1|TRBD2|many|TRBV6-5
CASSYVNSGGVSDEQFF
TGTGCCAGCAGTTACGTAAATAGCGGGGGGGTTTCGGATGAGCAGTTCTTC
>TRBJ2-2|NA|many|TRBV30
CAWRGYYTGELFF
TGTGCCTGGAGAGGATACTACACCGGGGAGCTGTTTTTT
>TRBJ2-7|NA|many|TRBV28
CASSLTAAYEQYF
TGTGCCAGCAGTTTAACGGCAGCCTACGAGCAGTACTTC
>TRBJ2-7|NA|many|TRBV11-3
CASSLETTPLYEQYF
TGTGCCAGCAGCTTAGAAACGACCCCTCTCTACGAGCAGTACTTC
>TRBJ2-4|NA|many|TRBV29-1
CSVAGSGNIQYF
TGCAGCGTTGCAGGGAGTGGGAACATTCAGTACTTC
>TRBJ2-7|NA|many|TRBV29-1
CSVDGDDTDEQYF
TGCAGCGTTGACGGGGATGATACGGACGAGCAGTACTTC
>TRBJ2-1|TRBD1|many|TRBV29-1
CSVGPWDRGYNEQFF
TGCAGCGTCGGCCCTTGGGACAGGGGATACAATGAGCAGTTCTTC
>TRBJ1-5|NA|many|TRBV6-5
CASSRRTDSNQPQHF
TGTGCCAGCAGTAGACGGACAGACAGCAATCAGCCCCAGCATTTT